These T cell receptor beta chains were read from a single sample in a study of blood T cell repertoires in COVID-19. This table comes from immunoSEQ multiplex PCR, and its TCRdb copy is limited to in-frame clones, with some not included. The sample yields more than 400,000 clones, roughly nine tenths seen once. The sequencing input was PBMCs or T cells enriched from blood (not recorded which). Source of these receptors: a woman in her late teens or twenties who had recovered from COVID-19. CDR3s include the opening cysteine and the closing phenylalanine or tryptophan. A D gene is named only where the DNA matches it firmly. Rows give clone size only sometimes, using once, few, many, or a class for an expanded clone.

j_gene,abundance,v_gene,d_gene,CDR3nt,CDR3aa
TRBJ1-5,-,TRBV15,TRBD1,TGTGCCACCAGCATGGGAAAAGGGGGCAGTCAGCCCCAGCATTTT,CATSMGKGGSQPQHF
TRBJ1-2,-,TRBV6-5,-,TGTGCCAGCAGTTACTCCTCTCAGGGGACGAATGGCTACACCTTC,CASSYSSQGTNGYTF
TRBJ1-3,-,TRBV27,-,TGTGCCAGCAGTCCTCTTACAGGCCTAAACACCATATATTTT,CASSPLTGLNTIYF
TRBJ1-2,-,TRBV28,-,TGTGCCAGCAGTTTAGAGGGCCCAGGACTTAACTATGGCTACACCTTC,CASSLEGPGLNYGYTF
TRBJ2-5,-,TRBV5-1,-,TGCGCCAGCAGCTGGCGGGACGGCAAGCAAGAGACCCAGTACTTC,CASSWRDGKQETQYF
TRBJ2-7,-,TRBV6-5,-,TGTGCCAGCAAACCGGGGGCGGGGGAGGACGAGCAGTACTTC,CASKPGAGEDEQYF
TRBJ2-3,-,TRBV5-4,TRBD2,TGTGCCAGCAGCCCCAGCGGGGGCCCTACCACCACAGATACGCAGTATTTT,CASSPSGGPTTTDTQYF
TRBJ1-2,few,TRBV18,-,TGTGCCAGCTCACCTGGAGGGGACTATGGCTACACCTTC,CASSPGGDYGYTF
TRBJ1-1,-,TRBV11-2,TRBD1,TGTGCCAGCAGCTCCCTGAAGACAGGGAAGAACACTGAAGCTTTCTTT,CASSSLKTGKNTEAFF
TRBJ1-5,-,TRBV5-4,-,TGTGCCAGCAGCCAGGTTCCCAATCAGCCCCAGCATTTT,CASSQVPNQPQHF
TRBJ1-4,once,TRBV7-2,-,TGTGCCAGCAGCCCACAGGGTGGGAATGAAAAACTGTTTTTT,CASSPQGGNEKLFF
TRBJ2-1,once,TRBV6-5,-,TGTGCCAGCTTCATAGACAATGAGCAGTTCTTC,CASFIDNEQFF